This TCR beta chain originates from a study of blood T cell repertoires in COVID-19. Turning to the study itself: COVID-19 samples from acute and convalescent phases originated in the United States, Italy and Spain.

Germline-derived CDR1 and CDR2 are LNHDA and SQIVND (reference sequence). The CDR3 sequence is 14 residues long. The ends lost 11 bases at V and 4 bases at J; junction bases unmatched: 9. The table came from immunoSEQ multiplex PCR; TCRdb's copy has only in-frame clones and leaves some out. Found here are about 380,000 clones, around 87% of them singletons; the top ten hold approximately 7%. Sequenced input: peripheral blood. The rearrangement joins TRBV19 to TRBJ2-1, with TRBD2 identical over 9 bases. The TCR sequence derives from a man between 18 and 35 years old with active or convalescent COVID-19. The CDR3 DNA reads TGTGCCTCCACGGGAGCGGGGGGTTACAATGAGCAGTTCTTC. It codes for CASTGAGGYNEQFF.